This TCR beta chain was sequenced in a study of blood T cell repertoires in COVID-19. Germline loops: CDR1 SGHRS, CDR2 YFSETQ. CDR3 length equals 14 residues. The ends were cut back, 5 bases at V and 0 bases at J, with 11 bases in the middle. Authors' analysis steps: Estimation of nucleated cell counts relied on the amplification of reference gene primers. TCRdb's table, derived via immunoSEQ multiplex PCR, lists solely in-frame clones and lacks some. V and J calls and clone size are given by that table; D and trimming were obtained from the DNA. The sample lists 35,000 or so clones, more than 90% occurring once.

This receptor was obtained from a man aged 60-69 years with active or convalescent COVID-19. The rearrangement uses TRBV5-1 and TRBJ1-1; D is unresolved. Sequenced material: peripheral blood. CDR3 bases: TGCGCCAGCAGTCTAGAGGGTATGAACACTGAAGCTTTCTTT. As protein: CASSLEGMNTEAFF.